Below, 4 T cell receptor beta chains from the same sample are listed, as sequenced in a study of shared clonotypes between healthy human individuals. Only in-frame clones appear in the TCRdb table, and some are missing; sequencing was by immunoSEQ multiplex PCR. The sample holds some 2,500,000 clones, approximately 93% seen once. Sample: naive CD4+ T cells from PBMCs. Subset of the sample: CD45RA+ positively selected. Source of these receptors: a man younger than 35 in good health. Some clones in this sample may be carry-over from other donors' samples.

The rearrangement joins TRBV7-9 to TRBJ2-1; D is possibly TRBD2 (5 bases). Trimming removed 5 bases from V and 5 bases from J, with 19 bases in between. The CDR3 extends over 16 amino acids. The germline V gene encodes CDR1 SEHNR and CDR2 FQNEAQ (reference sequence). This CDR3 is CASSDRKTRGNNEQFF. Here the CDR3 DNA reads TGTGCCAGCAGCGACCGTAAGACTCGGGGTAACAATGAGCAGTTCTTC.

The V call is TRBV5-1, the J call TRBJ1-5; D uncertain. Trimming removed 4 bases at V and 1 base at J, with 9 bases between. The CDR3 totals 14 residues. Germline CDR1 reads SGHRS; CDR2 reads YFSETQ. The CDR3 nucleotides read TGCGCCAGCAGCCATGGGGAGAGCAATCAGCCCCAGCATTTT. Its protein product is CASSHGESNQPQHF.

The CDR3 here is CASNRGEVQPQHF. The CDR3 bases are TGTGCCAGCAACAGGGGCGAGGTTCAGCCCCAGCATTTT. The J gene is TRBJ1-5, the V gene TRBV2, with 7 bases identical to TRBD1. CDR1 SNHLY and CDR2 FYNNEI come from the germline V gene. J was trimmed by 6 bases and V by 7 bases; bases with no gene match: 6. This CDR3 is 13 amino acids long.

CDR3: CATSRVSGVQPQHF. The CDR3 region has the DNA TGTGCCACCAGCAGAGTTTCAGGGGTTCAGCCCCAGCATTTT. V usage is TRBV15 and J usage is TRBJ1-5; D is possibly TRBD1 (6 bases). Germline CDR1 LNHNV, CDR2 YYDKDF (reference sequence). The CDR3 runs to 14 residues. V was cut by 1 base and J by 6 bases, with 10 bases left in between.